A selection of T cell receptor beta chains follows, all from one sample in a study of T cell repertoires in cytomegalovirus infection. From the reads, TCRdb called clonotypes with MiXCR, one entry per CDR3 protein. The sample has about 530,000 distinct CDR3 sequences, around 27% seen once. Sequenced input: PBMCs. These receptors were collected from a human donor in good health (CMV status not recorded). Some clones in this sample may be carry-over from other donors' samples. Each CDR3 is given with its conserved first and last residue. Each record gives: CDR3 protein, CDR3 DNA, clone size, J gene, D gene, V gene. The D gene is left open where the match is weak. Not all rows give a size; the values are once, few, many and, for expanded clones, a class.

CDR3aa: CASSVMEAEQFF
CDR3nt: TGTGCCAGTAGTGTCATGGAGGCGGAGCAGTTCTTC
abundance: few
j_gene: TRBJ2-1
d_gene: -
v_gene: TRBV19

CDR3aa: CASSFRGLSYEQYF
CDR3nt: TGTGCCAGCAGTTTTAGGGGACTTAGCTACGAGCAGTACTTC
abundance: few
j_gene: TRBJ2-7
d_gene: -
v_gene: TRBV28

CDR3aa: CASSSSGESRTYNEQFF
CDR3nt: TGTGCCAGCAGCTCGTCTGGGGAATCGCGGACATACAATGAGCAGTTCTTC
abundance: few
j_gene: TRBJ2-1
d_gene: -
v_gene: TRBV7-9

CDR3aa: CASSLSGDGEQFF
CDR3nt: TGTGCCAGCAGCTTATCTGGAGATGGTGAGCAGTTCTTC
abundance: -
j_gene: TRBJ2-1
d_gene: -
v_gene: TRBV7-9

CDR3aa: CASSFSADLHYNEQFF
CDR3nt: TGTGCCAGCAGCTTCTCAGCGGACCTTCACTACAATGAGCAGTTCTTC
abundance: -
j_gene: TRBJ2-1
d_gene: -
v_gene: TRBV5-6

CDR3aa: CATSAGGYQETQYF
CDR3nt: TGTGCCACCTCAGCGGGAGGGTACCAAGAGACCCAGTACTTC
abundance: -
j_gene: TRBJ2-5
d_gene: TRBD2
v_gene: TRBV10-3

CDR3aa: CASSWVNSYEQYF
CDR3nt: TGTGCCAGCAGTTGGGTCAACTCCTACGAGCAGTACTTC
abundance: few
j_gene: TRBJ2-7
d_gene: -
v_gene: TRBV6-2/TRBV6-3

CDR3aa: CASSTPQTSRNEQFF
CDR3nt: TGTGCCAGCAGCACCCCTCAGACTAGCAGGAATGAGCAGTTCTTC
abundance: -
j_gene: TRBJ2-1
d_gene: TRBD2
v_gene: TRBV6-2/TRBV6-3

CDR3aa: CASSPPPERGRTYGYTF
CDR3nt: TGTGCCAGCAGTCCCCCTCCGGAGAGGGGGCGCACCTATGGCTACACCTTC
abundance: -
j_gene: TRBJ1-2
d_gene: TRBD1
v_gene: TRBV28

CDR3aa: CASSPHQGSYEQYF
CDR3nt: TGTGCCAGCAGCCCACACCAGGGGTCCTACGAGCAGTACTTC
abundance: -
j_gene: TRBJ2-7
d_gene: -
v_gene: TRBV6-2/TRBV6-3

CDR3aa: CAWTHRETQYF
CDR3nt: TGTGCCTGGACCCACCGGGAGACCCAGTACTTC
abundance: -
j_gene: TRBJ2-5
d_gene: -
v_gene: TRBV30

CDR3aa: CASSLVSSEMYQETQYF
CDR3nt: TGTGCCAGCAGCTTAGTGTCTAGCGAAATGTACCAAGAGACCCAGTACTTC
abundance: few
j_gene: TRBJ2-5
d_gene: -
v_gene: TRBV7-9

CDR3aa: CGGSSGANVLTF
CDR3nt: TGTGGAGGCTCTTCTGGGGCCAACGTCCTGACTTTC
abundance: -
j_gene: TRBJ2-6
d_gene: -
v_gene: TRBV7-2

CDR3aa: CASSFGVTVSNQPQHF
CDR3nt: TGTGCCAGCAGCTTTGGGGTAACAGTGAGCAATCAGCCCCAGCATTTT
abundance: -
j_gene: TRBJ1-5
d_gene: -
v_gene: TRBV12-3/TRBV12-4

CDR3aa: CASSYSGQLDYGYTF
CDR3nt: TGTGCCAGCAGTTACTCCGGACAGTTGGACTATGGCTACACCTTC
abundance: -
j_gene: TRBJ1-2
d_gene: -
v_gene: TRBV6-5

CDR3aa: CASTQGYPDSHTF
CDR3nt: TGTGCCAGCACTCAAGGCTATCCGGATTCTCACACCTTC
abundance: few
j_gene: TRBJ1-2
d_gene: -
v_gene: TRBV5-6

CDR3aa: CASSLAPGDPDTQYF
CDR3nt: TGTGCCAGCAGTTTAGCGCCGGGCGACCCAGATACGCAGTATTTT
abundance: few
j_gene: TRBJ2-3
d_gene: -
v_gene: TRBV12-3/TRBV12-4

CDR3aa: CATSDFVVADTQYF
CDR3nt: TGTGCCACCAGTGATTTCGTCGTGGCAGATACGCAGTATTTT
abundance: few
j_gene: TRBJ2-3
d_gene: -
v_gene: TRBV24-1

CDR3aa: CSAYRDRGLQPQHF
CDR3nt: TGCAGTGCTTACCGGGACAGGGGGCTTCAGCCCCAGCATTTT
abundance: -
j_gene: TRBJ1-5
d_gene: TRBD1
v_gene: TRBV20-1

CDR3aa: CASSPGSPGEKLFF
CDR3nt: TGTGCCAGCAGCCCGGGGTCCCCCGGCGAAAAACTGTTTTTT
abundance: few
j_gene: TRBJ1-4
d_gene: -
v_gene: TRBV7-6

CDR3aa: CASSFLSGTSYNEQFF
CDR3nt: TGTGCCAGCAGTTTCCTTAGCGGGACATCCTACAATGAGCAGTTCTTC
abundance: -
j_gene: TRBJ2-1
d_gene: TRBD2
v_gene: TRBV6-5

CDR3aa: CASSYRQGAPGYTF
CDR3nt: TGTGCCAGCAGCTACCGACAGGGGGCGCCGGGCTACACCTTC
abundance: many
j_gene: TRBJ1-2
d_gene: TRBD1
v_gene: TRBV7-2

CDR3aa: CASSFGGVGNQPQHF
CDR3nt: TGTGCCAGCAGTTTCGGGGGGGTAGGGAATCAGCCCCAGCATTTT
abundance: many
j_gene: TRBJ1-5
d_gene: -
v_gene: TRBV12-3/TRBV12-4

CDR3aa: CASSAEGGPDTEAFF
CDR3nt: TGCGCCAGCAGCGCGGAGGGGGGCCCGGACACTGAAGCTTTCTTT
abundance: -
j_gene: TRBJ1-1
d_gene: -
v_gene: TRBV5-1

CDR3aa: CASSKTSGQETQYF
CDR3nt: TGTGCCAGCAGTAAGACTAGCGGCCAAGAGACCCAGTACTTC
abundance: many
j_gene: TRBJ2-5
d_gene: TRBD2
v_gene: TRBV12-3/TRBV12-4

CDR3aa: CSVALTGNEGQPQHF
CDR3nt: TGCAGCGTAGCCCTTACAGGGAACGAAGGTCAGCCCCAGCATTTT
abundance: -
j_gene: TRBJ1-5
d_gene: -
v_gene: TRBV29-1

CDR3aa: CASTRTPYNEQFF
CDR3nt: TGTGCCAGCACCCGGACACCTTACAATGAGCAGTTCTTC
abundance: -
j_gene: TRBJ2-1
d_gene: -
v_gene: TRBV6-5